This T cell receptor beta chain was recorded in a study of cytomegalovirus exposure and HLA in healthy donors (dated by TCRdb to 2016 to 2017). For context, the study as a whole: According to an earlier analysis of a few hundred of the donors, some 180 million T cells yielded over 100 million unique TCR beta sequences and less than 300 Gb of sequence data. On average, roughly 240,000 unique TCR beta nucleotide sequences were sequenced per donor among some 430 genotyped donors of the cohort, with 15% to 20% of those sequences being non-productive. Genome-wide SNP genotypes for about three fifths of the roughly 670 donors were used in a later genetic analysis, which treated that subset as a discovery cohort. The study aimed to test whether signatures of past pathogen exposure could be identified by cataloging public T cell receptors. In the later analysis, no new phenotypic data were used to find candidate immune exposures; instead, reliance was placed on TCR beta sequences and their occurrence across donors. The T cell repertoires of some 700 subjects were profiled by immunosequencing and related to cytomegalovirus serostatus. An earlier analysis of 587 of the donors used high-throughput TCR beta sequencing to judge whether each TCR beta V gene segment behaved as functional or pseudogenic. Roughly 5 DR-DQ haplotypes were handled as single units for association and clustering, since linkage in the cohort was strong. Of the 300 to 500 genotyped donors, roughly 80% were placed in the genetic ancestry cluster associated with self-reported Caucasian donors. Donor age, sex, ethnicity and CMV serostatus were compiled together with the repertoire data. Typing coverage varied by locus: about 620-630 donors for A, B, C, DRB1 and DQB1; approximately 520 for DQA1; 600 to 610 for DPA1; roughly 450 for DPB1. In addition to the first cohort of several hundred subjects, a separate validation cohort of 120 different subjects was used. To study patterns of TCR occurrence, a later analysis re-analyzed previously published TCR beta repertoires from 550 to 800 donors and added high-resolution HLA genotyping. To predict cytomegalovirus infection status, the study combined high-throughput TCR immunosequencing, statistical association of individual TCRs with disease status, and machine learning. An early release that covered about 600 HLA-typed donors contained approximately 300 gigabases of sequencing data and tens of millions of unique TCR sequences. Every discovery cohort repertoire had been produced on one sequencing platform. Class I and class II HLA loci were covered by the typing at four-digit resolution.

The library was generated by the immunoSEQ multiplex PCR assay. The multiplex PCR relied on a mix of 60 forward primers for TCR Vbeta segments and 13 reverse primers for TCR Jbeta segments. The CDR3 region of rearranged TCR beta genes was amplified from genomic DNA with a multiplex PCR assay. On the Illumina HiSeq System, the amplified TCR beta libraries were sequenced as 87-base-pair reads. As for how the authors treated the data: Across the roughly 700 repertoires, a later analysis counted 80 million or so unique TCR beta chains, some 11 million of which were shared by at least two donors. A nearest-neighbor algorithm error-corrected the raw reads and collapsed the reads into unique sequences, merging closely related sequences to remove PCR and sequencing errors. CDR3 sequences were aligned to IMGT reference sequences to assign V, D and J gene segments. For a sequence to be retained, at least a six-nucleotide match to both a V gene segment and a J gene segment was required. A rearrangement was called productive if the CDR3 had no stop codons and remained in frame with V and J, and every other rearrangement was called non-productive. Following IMGT convention, CDR3 was defined as the stretch from the second conserved V-encoded cysteine up to the conserved J-encoded phenylalanine. Sequences without an unambiguous match to a single V gene segment were excluded from the earlier analysis of 587 of the donors. An earlier analysis of over 450 of the donors classified V segments as functional when productive rearrangements were above 56.7% and as segregating when the standard deviation between donors was above 5%. A statistical classification framework was built for diagnosing cytomegalovirus status from the catalog of TCR beta chain sequences. In a later analysis, TCR nucleotide sequences were compared against IMGT/GENE-DB human TR gene sequences so that V and J genes could be assigned. Using the TCRdist pipeline, a later analysis assigned CDR3 sequences along with most-parsimonious VDJ recombination scenarios. In a later analysis, each TCR beta chain was defined by its CDR3 amino acid sequence together with its V-gene family, and reads lacking a unique V-gene family were excluded. In a later analysis, several hundred highly shared, low-generation-probability nucleotide sequences were removed to address suspected cross-contamination and a sequencing artifact. In a later analysis, a clonal expansion index for each public chain was calculated from normalized within-repertoire ranks of inferred template counts. A later analysis computed generation probabilities with a VDJ recombination model fitted to out-of-frame rearrangements, and checked the results against IGoR. In a later analysis, TCR-TCR, TCR-HLA and TCR-CMV co-occurrence was scored with hypergeometric tests, and a repertoire-size bias correction was applied to TCR pairs. False discovery rates were estimated in a later analysis by permuting HLA or CMV assignments 20 times. In a later analysis, co-occurring TCRs were grouped with DBSCAN, and TCRdist sequence similarity was added when clustering was performed within HLA-allele-positive subsets. Repertoires with fewer than 30,000 or more than 120,000 public chains were left out of co-occurrence clustering, as were a handful of repertoires with anomalous nucleotide sharing. As stored in TCRdb, this immuneACCESS dataset retains in-frame rearrangements with V and J assigned. A fraction of the clones does not appear; measured against another copy, unresolved V genes explain less than half of the discrepancy, and the remainder lacks a known reason. The V and J calls and clone size come from that table; D and trimming were worked out from the DNA. The sample contains around 110,000 clones, 60% to 80% of them found a single time. More than 2% of the sample is in the top ten clones.

The cohort consisted of some 670 healthy bone marrow donors. At the time of sampling, all cohort members were nominally healthy, though unrecorded immune exposures were likely present. The donor tested CMV seronegative and was one of the 352 seronegative cohort members. A peripheral blood sample was provided by each donor, and peripheral blood mononuclear cells were used for TCR beta sequencing. The Qiagen DNeasy Blood Extraction Kit was used to extract genomic DNA from the blood cell samples. Trimming takes 5 bases off V and 4 bases off J; junction bases not matched to a gene: 11. There are 16 amino acids in the CDR3, from cysteine to phenylalanine inclusive. Of the read, only the CDR3 DNA is kept; its 48 bases are in frame from base 1. Based on the germline V gene, the CDR1 and CDR2 sequences are SGHTA and FQGTGA. Comments on this clone: Its antigen specificity is not known. The sample holds no much larger clone one base away, and base qualities are not on file.

General conclusions and limits of the study: Because counts were too low, seventeen rarely observed V segments, including chromosome 9 orphons, were left out of the earlier analysis of 587 of the donors. The presence/absence analyses assumed that sequencing depth was roughly uniform across donors, and that assumption may not be true. A later genetic analysis reported fewer N-insertions in productive TCRs among donors in an Asian-associated ancestry cluster than the roughly 620-donor mean. CMV serostatus was the only immune exposure information available for the cohort. An earlier analysis of approximately 570 of the donors showed that most TCR beta V segments appeared in productive rearrangements either about 87% or about 30% of the time, which broadly matched IMGT annotations. Some IMGT-functional V segments, including TRBV6-2 and TRBV6-3, could not be told apart with the 87-base-pair reads, so those segments were excluded. A cluster of highly shared sequence variants was judged likely to be a technical artifact of the sequencing pipeline. At a false discovery rate of 0.05, a later analysis linked 16,951 TCR beta sequences to specific HLA alleles. A further reported finding was that TCR beta sequences accurately predicted the HLA-A and HLA-B alleles for most subjects in the first cohort. V-gene and J-gene trimming of TCR beta chains was associated with a missense DCLRE1C variant in a later genetic analysis, and the association was replicated in an independent cohort. Linkage disequilibrium might explain the correlated functional status among segregating V segments, but an unknown experimental factor could not be ruled out. The classifier was reported to diagnose cytomegalovirus status with high specificity and sensitivity in both the original cohort and the validation cohort. Most TCR sequences were seen in very few donors, while some public TCRs were found in many individuals. The study gave a list of over 150 TCR beta chains associated with cytomegalovirus. Because HLA typing was unavailable for some donors at each locus, only the typed subset was used in association tests. The authors suggested that the approach could potentially be extended to other disease states and immunological phenotypes. This cohort had only TCR beta chains sequenced, and the lack of alpha or paired-chain data limited which features could be detected. Assigning TCR associations to individual alleles was difficult when HLA alleles, especially DR and DQ, strongly co-occurred. A later analysis reported that several top co-occurrence clusters appeared linked to parvovirus B19, influenza, CMV and Epstein-Barr virus. A few of the identified cytomegalovirus-associated TCR beta chains were confirmed in vitro to be specific for cytomegalovirus antigens. In a later analysis, TCR association rates were found to vary across HLA loci, with the most associated TCRs seen for DRB1 alleles and the fewest for HLA-C alleles. Most CMV-associated TCR beta chains appeared to be HLA-restricted in a later analysis, and the HLA associations seemed to be driven largely by CMV exposure. In a later analysis, HLA-associated TCR beta chains were found to be more clonally expanded and to have lower generation probabilities than equally common non-associated chains.

This receptor was identified in a man in his late teens or twenties in good health and CMV-seronegative. The chain links TRBV7-3 with TRBJ2-1; TRBD1 aligns with 7 central bases. Source material: PBMCs. The DNA is TGTGCCAGCAGCCTCAATCCCGGGACAGCATACAATGAGCAGTTCTTC. It specifies CASSLNPGTAYNEQFF.